This TCR beta chain was retrieved from a study of low-dose radiotherapy and immunotherapy resistance in tumors. The wider study: Treatment of Cohort 2 consisted of 1 Gy per fraction every two weeks, amounting to 13 Gy over 26 weeks.

Described time point: before trial treatment. Advanced solid tumors lacking tumor-infiltrating lymphocytes were present in eligible patients. Trimming shortened V by 1 base and J by 5 bases, and 18 bases separated the two germline ends. This CDR3 is built from 17 residues. CDR1 and CDR2 (germline): LGHDT, YNNKEL (reference sequence). The sample holds many counts of this clonotype. Gene-specific TRAV and TRBV primers were used for first-strand cDNA, covering alpha and beta chains. TCRs underwent 20 PCR cycles of amplification with a constant-region primer and V-primer adapter. TCRdb ran MiXCR on the reads and lists one entry per CDR3 protein. The sample consists of roughly 76,000 distinct CDR3 sequences, about 19% of them appearing once.

The clonotype was recovered from a male donor with prostate cancer. The rearrangement uses TRBV3-1 and TRBJ2-1; maybe TRBD2 (5 bases). The sequencing here drew on PBMCs, taken before treatment. The CDR3 region is CASSQAFPGNPHNEQFF. CDR3 nucleotides: TGTGCCAGCAGCCAAGCCTTTCCGGGGAATCCCCACAATGAGCAGTTCTTC.